This T cell receptor (beta chain) was sequenced in a study of OX40 agonist ivuxolimab in advanced cancers. Germline V gene data show CDR1 as SGHRS and CDR2 as YFSETQ. The CDR3 extends over 16 amino acids. With V trimmed by 1 base and J by 7 bases, 4 bases remained unmatched. The sample holds a few counts of this clone. Assay: immunoSEQ multiplex PCR; the TCRdb copy retains only in-frame clones and omits some. The sample consists of about 53,000 clones, more than 75% of them appearing once. The specimen comprised CD4+ or CD8+ T cells sorted from blood, sampled in a trial of the OX40 agonist ivuxolimab. The chain joins TRBV5-1 to TRBJ2-1, with TRBD2 matching over 14 bases. This clonotype was obtained from an adult with an advanced solid tumor such as melanoma, head and neck, liver or kidney cancer. The CDR3 nucleotides read TGCGCCAGCAGCTTGAGACTAGCGGGGGGGATGAATGAGCAGTTCTTC. Its protein is CASSLRLAGGMNEQFF. The variable domain in full, completed from reference TRBV5-1 and TRBJ2-1, reads KAGVTQTPRYLIKTRGQQVTLSCSPISGHRSVSWYQQTPGQGLQFLFEYFSETQRNKGNFPGRFSGRQFSNSRSEMNVSTLELGDSALYLCASSLRLAGGMNEQFFGPGTRLTVL.